This record looks at one T cell receptor (beta chain) sequence and its context. Its antigen remains unknown. The germline V gene encodes CDR1 SGHRS and CDR2 YFSETQ. V lost 4 bases and J lost 0, with 7 bases in between. This CDR3 region has 13 residues. This specimen belongs to a study of cytomegalovirus exposure and HLA in healthy donors. Broader study findings: A later analysis found TCR association rates differed by HLA locus, highest for DRB1 and lowest for HLA-C. Reported findings show TCR beta sequences accurately forecast HLA-A and HLA-B alleles in most subjects. In a later analysis, a genetic analysis reported fewer productive-TCR N-insertions in an Asian-associated ancestry cluster than the cohort average. Roughly uniform sequencing depth across donors was assumed, possibly incorrectly.

The PCR was carried out with 60 Vbeta primers and 13 Jbeta primers. The repertoire was sequenced with immunoSEQ multiplex PCR; TCRdb's copy has only in-frame clones and lacks some. This table has approximately 100,000 clones, less than 80% appearing once. This sequence joins TRBV5-1 and TRBJ1-1; D gene unclear. Sequencing input: PBMCs. The TCR was taken from a man aged 35-49 years in good health and CMV-seronegative. The CDR3 region is CASSGGVNTEAFF. In DNA, the CDR3 is TGCGCCAGCAGCGGCGGAGTGAACACTGAAGCTTTCTTT.